Each of the 9 T cell receptor beta chains below was sequenced from the same sample in a study of control samples from healthy donors and cancer patients (dated by TCRdb to 2018 to 2021). Library generation was performed with the immunoSEQ multiplex PCR assay. TCRdb mirrors the immuneACCESS table, restricted to in-frame sequences. Some clones are absent from its copies; in checked studies, under half trace to an unresolved V gene, and the reason for the others is unknown. In this sample the table shows roughly 400,000 clones, around nine tenths of which occur a single time. The leading ten clones occupy about 6.3% of the sample. Sequencing was carried out using PBMCs. The source of these receptors is a man aged 35 to 55 with head and neck cancer.

The rearrangement uses TRBV28 and TRBJ1-5, with D perhaps matching TRBD1 (5 bases). This CDR3 comprises 16 residues. V was shortened by 5 bases and J by 0 bases, with 14 bases between the two germline ends. In germline, CDR1 is MDHEN, CDR2 SYDVKM. The CDR3: CASSPTTVNSNQPQHF. In nucleotides, the CDR3 is TGTGCCAGCAGTCCCACGACAGTCAATAGCAATCAGCCCCAGCATTTT. Full variable domain (missing parts from reference TRBV28 and TRBJ1-5): DVKVTQSSRYLVKRTGEKVFLECVQDMDHENMFWYRQDPGLGLRLIYFSYDVKMKEKGDIPEGYSVSREKKERFSLILESASTNQTSMYLCASSPTTVNSNQPQHFGDGTRLSIL.

This chain connects TRBV27 to TRBJ2-5, with D possibly matching TRBD2 (7 bases). This CDR3 contains 13 residues. The V gene lost 7 bases and the J gene lost 4 bases, with 13 bases spanning the gap. Germline-derived CDR1 and CDR2 are MNHEY and SMNVEV (reference sequence). CDR3 protein: CASKGGKGETQYF. CDR3 sequence (DNA): TGTGCCAGCAAGGGGGGGAAGGGAGAGACCCAGTACTTC.

This rearrangement joins TRBV7-6 to TRBJ1-3; D uncertain. The CDR3 has 15 amino acids. Germline V gives CDR1 SGHVS, CDR2 FNYEAQ. V was clipped by 3 bases and J by 0 bases, with 9 bases between them. This chain's CDR3 is CASSFTSGSGNTIYF. CDR3 in DNA: TGTGCCAGCAGCTTCACCAGCGGCTCTGGAAACACCATATATTTT.

The chain joins TRBV18 to TRBJ1-1; D is unresolved. V lost 6 bases and J lost 5, with 10 bases in between. The CDR3 consists of 12 residues. Per germline, CDR1 KGHSH and CDR2 LQKENI. CDR3: CASSAETTEAFF. CDR3 DNA sequence: TGTGCCAGCTCGGCGGAAACTACTGAAGCTTTCTTT.

The chain couples TRBV11-1 to TRBJ2-7, with no clear D. In germline, CDR1 is SGHAT, CDR2 FQDESV (reference sequence). The CDR3 extends over 14 amino acids. V lost 5 bases and J 3 bases, leaving 14 bases between the germline ends. The CDR3 region is CASSSRHSFYEQYF. The CDR3 nucleotides read TGTGCCAGCAGCAGCCGACACTCTTTCTACGAGCAGTACTTC.

J is TRBJ2-3 and V is TRBV9, with TRBD1 identical over 10 bases. CDR1 SGDLS and CDR2 YYNGEE come from the germline V gene. CDR3 length: 16 residues. The J segment lost 4 bases and the V segment lost 3 bases, leaving 8 bases of the junction unmatched. This CDR3 reads CASSAKTGGSADTQYF. The CDR3 DNA reads as TGTGCCAGCAGCGCCAAGACAGGGGGCAGCGCAGATACGCAGTATTTT.

The V and J genes are TRBV28 and TRBJ1-3; TRBD1 aligns across 9 bases. The junction had 6 bases not matched to a gene; V was cut back by 6 bases and J by 0 bases. Germline CDR1 MDHEN, CDR2 SYDVKM. The CDR3 consists of 16 residues. In DNA, the CDR3 is TGTGCCAGCAGGGGACAGGGTTGGCGCTCTGGAAACACCATATATTTT. This translates into CASRGQGWRSGNTIYF.

This chain links TRBV7-9 with TRBJ1-2, with D perhaps matching TRBD1 (6 bases). The V and J ends lost 5 bases and 0 bases respectively, with 13 bases between them. The germline V gene has CDR1 SEHNR and CDR2 FQNEAQ (reference sequence). CDR3 length equals 15 residues. CDR3 sequence (DNA): TGTGCCAGCAGCCGAGGGGACATTTCTAACTATGGCTACACCTTC. It yields the protein CASSRGDISNYGYTF.

The rearrangement joins TRBV11-2 to TRBJ1-5; 10 bases align to TRBD1. CDR3 size: 16 residues. V lost 1 base and J lost 3; bases outside the gene matches: 3. Germline V CDR1 and CDR2: SGHAT, FQNNGV. The CDR3 nucleotides are TGTGCCAGCAGCTTAGTGGGGACAGGGGACAATCAGCCCCAGCATTTT. It codes for CASSLVGTGDNQPQHF.